This TCR beta chain came from a study of blood T cell repertoires in COVID-19. As for the study in general: COVID-19 samples collected from the United States, Italy and Spain covered acute and convalescent phases. The cDNA or gDNA used as material had been derived from T cells, B-cell-depleted T cells, or PBMCs.

Authors' processing steps: Reference gene primer amplification gave estimated nucleated cell counts. The assay was immunoSEQ multiplex PCR, and TCRdb's table has in-frame clones only and misses some. V and J calls and clone size are as listed in that table; D and trimming were resolved from the DNA. The sample holds around 110,000 clones; roughly four fifths are singletons and the top ten take approximately 7.6%. Germline V gene lookup returns CDR1 SGHNT and CDR2 YYREEE (reference sequence). Trimming at V came to 4 bases and at J to 8 bases, leaving 9 bases not matched to a gene. The CDR3 runs to 14 residues.

V and J are TRBV5-4 and TRBJ2-5; 9 bases are a match to TRBD2. This TCR derives from a man aged 65 to 85 with active or convalescent COVID-19. Sequencing was done on a sample of peripheral blood. CDR3 protein: CASSPAGGKATQYF. DNA for the CDR3: TGTGCCAGCAGCCCCGCGGGGGGGAAGGCAACCCAGTACTTC.